This TCR beta chain was sequenced for a study of T cell repertoires in cytomegalovirus infection. This clonotype was picked up a small number of times. What it binds is unknown. Germline V lookup: CDR1 SGHVS, CDR2 FQNEAQ. The CDR3 extends over 17 amino acids. V shed 0 bases and J shed 1 base, with 15 bases lying between them. From the reads, TCRdb called clonotypes with MiXCR, one entry per CDR3 protein. The table records 200,000 to 250,000 distinct CDR3 sequences, about 40% of them present only once. The chain uses TRBV7-8 and TRBJ2-5; maybe TRBD1 (6 bases). The material sequenced was CD8+ T cells from cultured PBMCs, taken from culture after CMV antigen stimulation. This receptor was identified in a human donor in good health (CMV status not recorded). Some clones in this sample may be carry-over from other donors' samples. The CDR3 protein is CASSLAGAPRVQETQYF. The DNA of the CDR3 is TGTGCCAGCAGCTTAGCGGGGGCCCCTAGGGTCCAAGAGACCCAGTACTTC.